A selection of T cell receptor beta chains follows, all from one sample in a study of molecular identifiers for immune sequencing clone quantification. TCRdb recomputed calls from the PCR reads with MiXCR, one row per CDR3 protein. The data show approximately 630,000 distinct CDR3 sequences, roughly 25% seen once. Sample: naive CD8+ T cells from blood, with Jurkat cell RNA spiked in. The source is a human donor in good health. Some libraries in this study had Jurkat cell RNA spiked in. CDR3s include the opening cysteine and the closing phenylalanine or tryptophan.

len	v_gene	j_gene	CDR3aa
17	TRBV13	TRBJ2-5	CASSVRLAGAGLETQYF
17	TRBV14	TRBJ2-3	CASSQEVPGVGTDTQYF
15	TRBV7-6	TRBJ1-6	CASSLSGGNNSPLHF
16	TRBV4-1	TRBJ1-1	CASSQDRLGALGEAFF
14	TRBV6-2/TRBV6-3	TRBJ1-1	CASSYEPTNTEAFF
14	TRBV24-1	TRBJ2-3	CATSEAGGRGTQYF
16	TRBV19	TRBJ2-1	CASSIVHRGVYNEQFF
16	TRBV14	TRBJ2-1	CASSQAGGRPYNEQFF
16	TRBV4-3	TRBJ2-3	CASSQDRGQGANTQYF
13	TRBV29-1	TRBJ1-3	CSAQGLGRNTIYF
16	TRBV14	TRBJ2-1	CASSQYYTSSYNEQFF
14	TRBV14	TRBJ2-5	CASSHRLGVQTQYF
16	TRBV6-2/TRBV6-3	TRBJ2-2	CASSYSAGEYTGELFF
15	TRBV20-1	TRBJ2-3	CSARDMVKSTDTQYF
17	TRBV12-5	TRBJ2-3	CASGDDSDPEITDTQYF
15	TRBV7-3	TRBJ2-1	CASSDRDEWNNEQFF
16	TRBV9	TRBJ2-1	CASSVGGSSSRNEQFF
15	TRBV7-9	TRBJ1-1	CASSLAQGVYTEAFF
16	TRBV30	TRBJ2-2	CAWSVSLGVRSGELFF
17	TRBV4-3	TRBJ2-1	CASSQDYLAGTCNEQFF
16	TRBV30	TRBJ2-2	CAWSVPWTSNTGELFF
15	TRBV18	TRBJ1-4	CASSLGTAPREKLFF
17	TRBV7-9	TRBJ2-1	CASSLGTSGRWYNEQFF
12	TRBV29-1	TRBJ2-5	CSALGNEETQYF
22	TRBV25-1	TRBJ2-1	CASSNYPDSGRARKGSYNEQFF
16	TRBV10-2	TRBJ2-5	CASSKMVGATQETQYF
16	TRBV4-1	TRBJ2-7	CASSQVRFGELWEQYF
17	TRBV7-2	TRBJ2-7	CASSFGVTRRTSYEQYF